This passage covers 29 T cell receptor beta chains from one sample sequenced in a study of T cells in localized non-small cell lung cancer. Generated by immunoSEQ multiplex PCR, the TCRdb table keeps only in-frame clones and is missing some. Altogether roughly 30,000 clones are present, 85% to 90% being singletons, with the ten largest covering approximately 2.9%. Sequencing was performed on peripheral blood, taken before any cancer treatment. The receptors come from a woman aged 18 to 49 with stage I lung adenocarcinoma.

The chain is built from TRBV7-9 and TRBJ2-2, with 7 bases lining up with TRBD2. Germline V CDR1 and CDR2: SEHNR, FQNEAQ (reference sequence). The J segment lost 2 bases and the V segment lost 8 bases, leaving 11 bases of the junction unmatched. The length of the CDR3 is 16 residues. CDR3 sequence (DNA): TGTGCCAGCCCATCCCGCCTAGCGGTTAACACCGGGGAGCTGTTTTTT. Translated: CASPSRLAVNTGELFF.

This sequence joins TRBV7-6 and TRBJ2-1; 8 bases line up with TRBD2. CDR1 is SGHVS and CDR2 is FNYEAQ in the germline V gene. This CDR3 has 16 amino acids. Unmatched junction bases numbered 6, after V lost 1 base and J lost 4 bases. CDR3 nucleotide sequence: TGTGCCAGCAGCTTAGGAGGGGTAGCGGGGTACAATGAGCAGTTCTTC. Its protein is CASSLGGVAGYNEQFF.

The V gene is TRBV7-9, the J gene TRBJ2-7; either TRBD1 or TRBD2 may supply D (6 bases each). The CDR3 extends over 15 amino acids. Germline V gene data show CDR1 as SEHNR and CDR2 as FQNEAQ (reference sequence). V was cut by 3 bases and J by 0 bases, with 12 bases left in between. The chain's CDR3 is CASSLGGQSSYEQYF. The CDR3 bases are TGTGCCAGCAGCTTGGGAGGACAGAGCTCCTACGAGCAGTACTTC.

The genes are TRBV18 and TRBJ2-3; D might be TRBD1 or TRBD2, each matching 6 bases. CDR1 KGHSH and CDR2 LQKENI come from the germline V gene. This CDR3 spans 15 amino acids. Trimming left V 2 bases short and J 1 base short, with 10 bases between. CDR3 bases: TGTGCCAGCTCACCAAAGGGGGGCGGCACAGATACGCAGTATTTT. The encoded protein is CASSPKGGGTDTQYF.

V gene TRBV5-1 combines with J gene TRBJ2-7; 10 bases map to TRBD2. Germline V gene data show CDR1 as SGHRS and CDR2 as YFSETQ. CDR3 length: 16 residues. V gave up 1 base and J gave up 5 bases; unmatched junction bases: 9. The CDR3 nucleotides are TGCGCCAGCAGCTTGCTGGCTAGCGGGAGAGGGAACGAGCAGTACTTC. It is translated as CASSLLASGRGNEQYF.

The rearrangement links TRBV27 to TRBJ2-6, with 8 positions matching TRBD2. The V gene end was trimmed by 2 bases and the J gene end by 0 bases; junction bases not matched to a gene: 0. CDR1 is MNHEY and CDR2 is SMNVEV in the germline V gene (reference sequence). The CDR3 consists of 16 residues. CDR3 nucleotides: TGTGCCAGCAGTTTAGCGGGGGGCTCTGGGGCCAACGTCCTGACTTTC. Amino acids: CASSLAGGSGANVLTF.

The genes are TRBV5-4 and TRBJ2-1, with D possibly being TRBD2 (6 bases). Trimming pared 2 bases from V and 8 bases from J, leaving 14 bases between. CDR1 and CDR2 (germline): SGHNT, YYREEE (reference sequence). CDR3 length equals 14 residues. CDR3 sequence (DNA): TGTGCCAGCAGCTTCCGGGGGATTGGCGATGAGCAGTTCTTC. It encodes CASSFRGIGDEQFF.

The chain uses TRBV9 and TRBJ2-7; possibly TRBD2 for D (6 bases). Germline lookup yields CDR1 SGDLS and CDR2 YYNGEE. The CDR3 loop spans 13 amino acids. The V end lost 0 bases, the J end lost 6 bases, and 10 bases lay between the germline ends. For the CDR3, the DNA is TGTGCCAGCAGCGTAGCGTCCGGGAGCGAGCAGTACTTC. It translates to CASSVASGSEQYF.

The V gene is TRBV28, the J gene TRBJ1-3; weak D call: TRBD1 (5 bases). V was cut by 3 bases and J by 0 bases, with 9 bases left in between. The CDR3 runs 15 residues. From germline, CDR1 is MDHEN and CDR2 SYDVKM. The CDR3 region is CASSFSGASGNTIYF. The CDR3 DNA sequence: TGTGCCAGCAGTTTCAGTGGGGCCTCTGGAAACACCATATATTTT. Using reference TRBV28 and TRBJ1-3 for the parts outside the CDR3, the full variable domain is DVKVTQSSRYLVKRTGEKVFLECVQDMDHENMFWYRQDPGLGLRLIYFSYDVKMKEKGDIPEGYSVSREKKERFSLILESASTNQTSMYLCASSFSGASGNTIYFGEGSWLTVV.

This rearrangement joins TRBV7-7 to TRBJ2-3; D uncertain. The CDR3 has 13 amino acids. The germline CDR1 and CDR2 sequences are SSHAT and FNYEAQ (reference sequence). Trimming stripped 3 bases from V and 4 bases from J, with 8 bases between. CDR3: CASSFRVADTQYF. CDR3 nucleotide sequence: TGTGCCAGCAGCTTCCGGGTCGCAGATACGCAGTATTTT.

This chain joins TRBV21-1 and TRBJ1-2; the table gives TRBD1 as D, unverified against the DNA. TRBV21-1 represents a pseudogene. This CDR3 is 16 amino acids long. CDR3 in DNA: TGTGCCAGCAGAGGACAGACGATTATGGATAACTATGGCTACACCTTC. It codes for CASRGQTIMDNYGYTF.

The rearrangement uses TRBV6-5 and TRBJ2-7, with 10 bases aligning to TRBD1. The length of the CDR3 is 15 residues. The germline gives CDR1 MNHEY, CDR2 SVGAGI. V trimming: 4 bases; J trimming: 2 bases; junction bases outside the gene matches: 5. The CDR3 reads CASSLTGTGAYEQYF. CDR3 DNA: TGTGCCAGCAGTTTAACCGGGACAGGGGCCTACGAGCAGTACTTC.

The chain combines TRBV14 with TRBJ1-2; tentative D call: TRBD1 (6 bases). Germline lookup yields CDR1 SGHDN and CDR2 FVKESK. The CDR3 runs to 14 residues. V dropped 2 bases and J dropped 7 bases, with 14 bases sitting between them. The CDR3 region is CASSQLPGASGYTF. The CDR3 DNA sequence: TGTGCCAGCAGCCAACTTCCAGGGGCCAGTGGCTACACCTTC.

The rearrangement joins TRBV11-2 to TRBJ2-7, with TRBD1 as a possible D gene (6 bases). The V end lost 0 bases, the J end lost 3 bases, and 15 bases lay between the germline ends. Germline CDR1 reads SGHAT; CDR2 reads FQNNGV. The CDR3 is 16 residues long. Here the CDR3 reads CASSLEWVGTYYEQYF. The CDR3 nucleotides are TGTGCCAGCAGCTTAGAATGGGTAGGGACATACTACGAGCAGTACTTC.

V gene TRBV5-1 combines with J gene TRBJ2-3, with 7 bases matching TRBD2. Germline V gives CDR1 SGHRS, CDR2 YFSETQ. With V trimmed by 4 bases and J by 1 base, 12 bases remained unmatched. This CDR3 is built from 17 residues. CDR3 coding DNA: TGCGCCAGCAGCGCCGGACTAGATGGGAGAGGCACAGATACGCAGTATTTT. Translation: CASSAGLDGRGTDTQYF. The entire variable domain, with the rest obtained from reference TRBV5-1 and TRBJ2-3, is as follows: KAGVTQTPRYLIKTRGQQVTLSCSPISGHRSVSWYQQTPGQGLQFLFEYFSETQRNKGNFPGRFSGRQFSNSRSEMNVSTLELGDSALYLCASSAGLDGRGTDTQYFGPGTRLTVL.

This clone came up a few times. The V call is TRBV30, the J call TRBJ2-7; unclear D gene. V gave up 0 bases and J gave up 3 bases, with 9 bases separating them. The CDR3 spans 13 residues. CDR1 is GTSNPN and CDR2 is SVGIG in the germline V gene (reference sequence). The CDR3 loop reads CAWSVWLDYEQYF. Written as DNA, the CDR3 is TGTGCCTGGAGTGTATGGCTTGACTACGAGCAGTACTTC. Drawing the rest from reference TRBV30 and TRBJ2-7, the complete variable domain is SQTIHQWPATLVQPVGSPLSLECTVEGTSNPNLYWYRQAAGRGLQLLFYSVGIGQISSEVPQNLSASRPQDRQFILSSKKLLLSDSGFYLCAWSVWLDYEQYFGPGTRLTVT.

The chain recombines TRBV7-9 with TRBJ2-1; D remains unclear. Trimming removed 1 base at V and 8 bases at J, with 15 bases between. CDR1 is SEHNR, CDR2 FQNEAQ, per germline (reference sequence). The CDR3 has 15 amino acids. The chain's CDR3 is CASSLEGQAGDEQFF. The CDR3 DNA sequence: TGTGCCAGCAGCTTAGAAGGGCAGGCTGGGGATGAGCAGTTCTTC.

The V gene is TRBV19, the J gene TRBJ1-2, with D hard to call. The CDR3 loop spans 16 amino acids. In germline, CDR1 is LNHDA, CDR2 SQIVND (reference sequence). Between the trimmed V and J ends, which lost 3 bases and 5 bases, there was a span of 19 bases. The CDR3 reads CASSIVRNPVGYGYTF. The CDR3 DNA follows: TGTGCCAGTAGTATTGTGCGAAACCCGGTGGGATATGGCTACACCTTC.

This chain uses TRBV7-2 with TRBJ2-7; 7 bases map to TRBD1. The CDR3 runs 14 residues. V lost 5 bases, J lost 1 base, and 5 bases stayed unmatched. Germline V gene data show CDR1 as SGHTA and CDR2 as FQGNSA. The CDR3 spells CASSPRQGSYEQYF. For the CDR3, the DNA is TGTGCCAGCAGCCCGAGACAGGGATCCTACGAGCAGTACTTC.

The chain links TRBV4-1 to TRBJ1-2, with 8 bases that match TRBD1. The V segment lost 4 bases and the J segment 6 bases; nucleotides outside the gene matches: 7. The CDR3 extends over 14 amino acids. Germline lookup yields CDR1 MGHRA and CDR2 YSYEKL. For the CDR3, the DNA is TGCGCCAGCAGCCTAGACAGGGGCGCGAATGGCTACACCTTC. It encodes CASSLDRGANGYTF.

This clone was observed a handful of times. The chain employs TRBV15 and TRBJ2-7; TRBD2 is a possible D gene (5 bases). This CDR3 comprises 13 residues. V was clipped by 5 bases and J by 3 bases, with 11 bases between them. Per the germline V gene, CDR1 is LNHNV and CDR2 is YYDKDF (reference sequence). CDR3 sequence (DNA): TGTGCCACCAGCGGCGGGCGATACTACGAGCAGTACTTC. Its protein is CATSGGRYYEQYF.

This chain links TRBV6-5 with TRBJ2-1, with D hard to call. The CDR3 runs 13 residues. The germline gives CDR1 MNHEY, CDR2 SVGAGI. The V end lost 4 bases, the J end lost 9 bases, and 13 bases lay between the germline ends. CDR3 loop: CASSLPGRGEQFF. The DNA for the CDR3 is TGTGCCAGCAGTTTGCCCGGACGTGGTGAGCAGTTCTTC.

V and J are TRBV7-9 and TRBJ1-1; D unclear. V was clipped by 5 bases and J by 10 bases, with 20 bases between them. The CDR3 has 14 amino acids. Germline CDR1 and CDR2: SEHNR and FQNEAQ (reference sequence). As DNA, the CDR3 is TGTGCCAGCAGCCCTACGGTAAAAGGAGTTTCAGCTTTCTTT. Translated: CASSPTVKGVSAFF.

The chain employs TRBV9 and TRBJ2-3; perhaps D is TRBD1 or TRBD2 (5 bases each). With 2 bases removed from V and 1 base from J, the gap between germline ends came to 17 bases. Germline CDR1 is SGDLS and CDR2 is YYNGEE. CDR3 size: 17 residues. CDR3: CASSVEGTALRTDTQYF. For the CDR3, the DNA is TGTGCCAGCAGCGTTGAGGGGACCGCCCTCCGCACAGATACGCAGTATTTT.

This sequence joins TRBV5-1 and TRBJ1-5, with TRBD1 matching over 9 bases. CDR3 size: 15 residues. V lost 3 bases and J lost 5; bases outside the gene matches: 6. CDR1 is SGHRS, CDR2 YFSETQ, per germline. The CDR3 coding sequence is TGCGCCAGCAGCTCCGGGACAGGGAGCGATCAGCCCCAGCATTTT. It translates to CASSSGTGSDQPQHF.

This chain links TRBV28 with TRBJ1-3, with 7 bases fitting TRBD1. The CDR3 spans 15 residues. V was pared by 9 bases and J by 4 bases, with 12 bases of the junction left unmatched. CDR1 is MDHEN, CDR2 SYDVKM, per germline. The CDR3 region is CASLMEGAKGNTIYF. The CDR3 nucleotides read TGTGCCAGTCTCATGGAGGGGGCAAAAGGAAACACCATATATTTT.

The V call is TRBV2, the J call TRBJ1-1; 10 nucleotides agree with TRBD1. The CDR3 runs to 16 residues. Per the germline V gene, CDR1 is SNHLY and CDR2 is FYNNEI. V trimming: 8 bases; J trimming: 0 bases; junction bases outside the gene matches: 9. CDR3 sequence (DNA): TGTGCCAGCGTCCGGGACAGGGGTCGCTTGAACACTGAAGCTTTCTTT. Its protein product is CASVRDRGRLNTEAFF.

The chain is built from TRBV28 and TRBJ2-5; 8 bases match TRBD1. The CDR3 runs 15 residues. V lost 1 base, J lost 7 bases, and 8 bases stayed unmatched. Germline V gene sequence: CDR1 MDHEN, CDR2 SYDVKM. CDR3 nucleotides: TGTGCCAGCAGTTTATACCCCAGGGGGCAGGGGACCCAGTACTTC. Encoded protein: CASSLYPRGQGTQYF.

V is TRBV14 and J is TRBJ2-1; D unresolved. The CDR3 runs to 13 residues. Germline CDR1 SGHDN, CDR2 FVKESK. Trimming left V 5 bases short and J 3 bases short, with 8 bases between. CDR3 nucleotides: TGTGCCAGCAGCTTTCGACACTACAATGAGCAGTTCTTC. Translated: CASSFRHYNEQFF.